This T cell receptor beta chain was captured in a study of control samples from healthy donors and cancer patients. Measured with immunoSEQ multiplex PCR; TCRdb has only the in-frame clones, and not every one. Of roughly 200,000 clones in the sample, over 85% were seen once. Germline values: CDR1 GTSNPN, CDR2 SVGIG (reference sequence). This CDR3 is built from 17 residues. With V trimmed by 2 bases and J by 7 bases, 16 bases remained unmatched. The source of this sequence is a man aged 18 to 35 in good health. Source material: blood. The genes are TRBV30 and TRBJ2-1; 8 nucleotides line up with TRBD2. CDR3 DNA sequence: TGTGCCTGGAGTCAAGACCCGGGGGGGGGTTCGGTTAATGAGCAGTTCTTC. Its translation: CAWSQDPGGGSVNEQFF. Complete variable domain (other parts from reference TRBV30 and TRBJ2-1): SQTIHQWPATLVQPVGSPLSLECTVEGTSNPNLYWYRQAAGRGLQLLFYSVGIGQISSEVPQNLSASRPQDRQFILSSKKLLLSDSGFYLCAWSQDPGGGSVNEQFFGPGTRLTVL.